This T cell receptor beta chain came from a study of shared clonotypes between healthy human individuals. For sorted subsets, approximately 200 ng DNA per replicate equaled about 31,000 T cell genomes. Generated by immunoSEQ multiplex PCR, the TCRdb table keeps only in-frame clones and is missing some. This sample has millions of clones, with approximately 93% found just once. Germline trimming cut 3 bases from V and 9 bases from J; bases unmatched to any gene: 11. Germline V lookup: CDR1 LGHNA, CDR2 YNFKEQ. This CDR3 is 15 amino acids long. The chain employs TRBV4-2 and TRBJ2-1; 7 nucleotides agree with TRBD2. This receptor was taken from a man between 18 and 35 years old in good health. Some clones in this sample may be carry-over from other donors' samples. What was sequenced was naive CD4+ T cells from PBMCs. Subset reported: CD45RA+ positively selected. The CDR3 bases are TGTGCCAGCAGCCAGGAACTAGCGAGAGCGGGTGAGCAGTTCTTC. It codes for CASSQELARAGEQFF.